This TCR beta chain is drawn from a study of control samples from healthy donors and cancer patients. This CDR3 spans 16 amino acids. J gave up 5 bases and V 0 bases, and 2 bases lay outside the gene matches. The germline gives CDR1 MNHEY, CDR2 SVGEGT. TCRdb's copy holds only in-frame clones and misses some; the assay was immunoSEQ multiplex PCR. This repertoire shows fewer than 130,000 clones, 88% found once; its top ten account for 3.7%. The J gene is TRBJ2-3, the V gene TRBV6-2 or TRBV6-3; 13 bases line up with TRBD2. The clonotype originates from a woman in her sixties with lung cancer. Specimen: PBMCs. CDR3 protein: CASSYSLAGGQDTQYF. The CDR3 coding sequence is TGTGCCAGCAGTTACTCACTAGCGGGAGGGCAAGATACGCAGTATTTT.